The 12 T cell receptor beta chains below all came from one sample that was sequenced in a study of blood T cell repertoires in COVID-19 (dated by TCRdb to the early 2020s). The library came from the immunoSEQ multiplex PCR assay. In its TCRdb copy, this immuneACCESS table keeps in-frame sequences only and misses some clones. Where compared with another copy, unresolved V genes explain less than half of these, and the others have no known cause. In all, the sample holds approximately 85,000 clones, and 80% to 90% of those were seen once. The ten largest clones add up to 25% to 30% of the sample. The sequencing input was peripheral blood. These receptors all come from a man between 50 and 59 years old with active or convalescent COVID-19.

The rearrangement uses TRBV7-9 and TRBJ2-5, with TRBD2 as a possible D gene (6 bases). V gave up 3 bases and J gave up 2 bases, with 10 bases separating them. From germline, CDR1 is SEHNR and CDR2 FQNEAQ (reference sequence). The CDR3 is 14 amino acids. This CDR3 reads CASSLSRGQETQYF. As DNA, the CDR3 is TGTGCCAGCAGCTTGTCGCGGGGACAAGAGACCCAGTACTTC.

In its sample, this clone was seen once. The rearrangement joins TRBV7-8 to TRBJ1-1, with D unclear. Per the germline V gene, CDR1 is SGHVS and CDR2 is FQNEAQ. The CDR3 has 12 amino acids. Deletions cut 5 bases from V and 6 bases from J, with 10 bases between. The CDR3 sequence: CASSPLQSEAFF. The CDR3 DNA sequence: TGTGCCAGCAGCCCCCTACAGTCTGAAGCTTTCTTT.

The V gene is TRBV9, the J gene TRBJ2-5; TRBD1 might be the D (5 bases). The CDR3 has 12 amino acids. Germline V gene sequence: CDR1 SGDLS, CDR2 YYNGEE. V dropped 4 bases and J dropped 5 bases, with 9 bases sitting between them. The CDR3 reads CASSRGEETQYF. In DNA, the CDR3 is TGTGCCAGCAGCAGGGGTGAGGAGACCCAGTACTTC.

J is TRBJ2-1 and V is TRBV6-5, with 10 bases lining up with TRBD2. Germline-derived CDR1 and CDR2 are MNHEY and SVGAGI. Trimming took 0 bases from V and 7 from J; bases not matched to a gene: 6. This CDR3 contains 16 residues. The chain's CDR3 is CASSYSAGGILNEQFF. In nucleotides, the CDR3 is TGTGCCAGCAGTTACTCAGCGGGGGGGATCTTAAATGAGCAGTTCTTC.

The V call is TRBV2, the J call TRBJ2-7; 10 bases are shared with TRBD1. Germline assignment: CDR1 SNHLY and CDR2 FYNNEI. The trim removed 6 bases at V and 0 bases at J, leaving 5 bases unmatched. This CDR3 is 15 amino acids long. The CDR3 spells CASRKDRGDSYEQYF. CDR3 DNA sequence: TGTGCCAGCAGGAAGGACAGGGGGGACTCCTACGAGCAGTACTTC.

This chain joins TRBV5-3 and TRBJ2-3; 9 positions agree with TRBD2. TRBV5-3 is placed among ORFs of uncertain function. This CDR3 is 16 amino acids long. With 8 bases clipped from V and 1 base from J, the junction kept 11 bases outside the gene matches. The CDR3 DNA reads as TGTGCCAGCCCTGTAGTAGGCGGGAGGGGCACAGATACGCAGTATTTT. Its protein product is CASPVVGGRGTDTQYF.

This chain joins TRBV5-1 and TRBJ2-4; the match to TRBD1 covers 7 bases. The trim removed 5 bases at V and 5 bases at J, leaving 7 bases unmatched. Germline V gene data show CDR1 as SGHRS and CDR2 as YFSETQ. The CDR3 runs 14 residues. The CDR3 loop is CASRRDRSQNIQYF. Written as DNA, the CDR3 is TGCGCCAGCAGGAGGGACAGAAGCCAAAACATTCAGTACTTC.

The rearrangement uses TRBV6-6 and TRBJ2-2, with 7 bases aligning to TRBD1. CDR3 length equals 14 residues. In germline, CDR1 is MNHNY, CDR2 SVGAGI (reference sequence). Trimming cost V 6 bases and J 4 bases; bases outside gene matches: 5. CDR3 region: CASRGDSFTGELFF. DNA for the CDR3: TGTGCCAGCAGGGGGGACAGCTTCACCGGGGAGCTGTTTTTT.

The chain couples TRBV29-1 to TRBJ2-3; 10 bases align to TRBD2. V dropped 7 bases and J dropped 3; count of bases not matched to a gene: 7. This CDR3 comprises 14 residues. Germline CDR1 reads SQVTM; CDR2 reads ANQGSEA. The CDR3 sequence: CSAGSGRPTDTQYF. The CDR3 coding sequence is TGCAGCGCTGGTAGCGGGAGGCCAACAGATACGCAGTATTTT.

This clone appeared a single time. The gene calls are TRBV5-1 and TRBJ1-2; TRBD1 might be the D (5 bases). Trimming left V 5 bases short and J 1 base short, with 12 bases between. Germline values: CDR1 SGHRS, CDR2 YFSETQ. The CDR3 covers 14 residues. CDR3 in amino acids: CASRMGLSNYGYTF. CDR3 coding DNA: TGCGCCAGCAGAATGGGACTCAGTAACTATGGCTACACCTTC.

CDR3 nucleotide sequence: TGTGCCAGCAGCCCCGTGAGTCGGGTTGAGCAGTTCTTC. It is translated as CASSPVSRVEQFF. The chain is built from TRBV5-4 and TRBJ2-1; D uncertain. Germline V CDR1 and CDR2: SGHNT, YYREEE (reference sequence). With 4 bases removed from V and 9 bases from J, the gap between germline ends came to 14 bases. The CDR3 is made up of 13 amino acids.

This clone was detected only a few times. The V call is TRBV10-3, the J call TRBJ1-1, with D possibly TRBD1 on 6 matching bases. Germline values: CDR1 ENHRY, CDR2 SYGVKD. Between the trimmed V and J ends, which lost 4 bases and 5 bases, there was a span of 20 bases. The CDR3 totals 16 residues. CDR3 in DNA: TGTGCCATCAGTGGAACTTTACAGGGCAGGGGAACTGAAGCTTTCTTT. Protein product: CAISGTLQGRGTEAFF.